The next 30 T cell receptor beta chains were all read from a single sample in a study of blood T cells in healthy people across ages (dated by TCRdb to the mid-2010s). Libraries were constructed by 5' RACE. For sequencing, an Illumina HiSeq 2500 was employed. A second roughly 7 to 11 cycle PCR used a sample-barcoded 5' primer and a J-beta primer mix. TCRdb reprocessed the public reads (quality trimming at Q25 with fastp, clone calling with MiXCR) and kept in-frame beta chains. Every entry covers one CDR3 protein and lists the most common genes and DNA from its rows. The sample table lists about 1.8 million distinct CDR3 sequences, 49% of them with a count of one. Over 2% of the sample goes to the ten largest clones. Input material: blood. The receptors shown here come from a middle-aged woman in good health.

This clonotype was observed a handful of times. The J gene is TRBJ1-2, the V gene TRBV20-1; D gene unclear. The V gene's germline CDR1 is DFQATT and CDR2 SNEGSKA (reference sequence). The CDR3 spans 10 residues. Deletions cut 6 bases from V and 8 bases from J, with 10 bases between. The CDR3 region is CSAAIGGYTF. CDR3 DNA sequence: TGCAGTGCCGCCATTGGGGGCTACACCTTC.

This clonotype was seen a few times. The genes are TRBV7-6 and TRBJ2-1; D not resolved. The V and J ends lost 5 bases and 3 bases respectively, with 8 bases between them. The CDR3 length is 13 residues. Germline CDR1 and CDR2: SGHVS and FNYEAQ. CDR3 in amino acids: CASSRIGYNEQFF. In nucleotides, the CDR3 is TGTGCCAGCAGCCGTATAGGCTACAATGAGCAGTTCTTC. Filled out from reference TRBV7-6 and TRBJ2-1, the complete variable domain reads GAGVSQSPRYKVTKRGQDVALRCDPISGHVSLYWYRQALGQGPEFLTYFNYEAQQDKSGLPNDRFSAERPEGSISTLTIQRTEQRDSAMYRCASSRIGYNEQFFGPGTRLTVL.

This clonotype was counted at least ten times. The chain is built from TRBV28 and TRBJ2-4; D is ambiguous. This CDR3 comprises 12 residues. The germline V gene has CDR1 MDHEN and CDR2 SYDVKM. The V gene lost 3 bases and the J gene lost 8 bases, with 8 bases spanning the gap. The CDR3 nucleotides read TGTGCCAGCAGTTTGGCCACGGACATTCAGTACTTC. Its protein is CASSLATDIQYF. The whole variable domain, filled in from reference TRBV28 and TRBJ2-4, reads DVKVTQSSRYLVKRTGEKVFLECVQDMDHENMFWYRQDPGLGLRLIYFSYDVKMKEKGDIPEGYSVSREKKERFSLILESASTNQTSMYLCASSLATDIQYFGAGTRLSVL.

A few counts support this clonotype. The gene calls are TRBV5-4 and TRBJ2-7, with 7 bases aligning to TRBD2. After removal of 4 bases from V and 0 bases from J, the junction contained 4 bases not matched to a gene. The germline gives CDR1 SGHNT, CDR2 YYREEE (reference sequence). This CDR3 is 14 amino acids long. The CDR3 protein is CASSISGFSYEQYF. CDR3 nucleotides: TGTGCCAGCAGCATTAGCGGGTTCTCCTACGAGCAGTACTTC.

A note on this clonotype: Relative to the germline gene, one junction end is altered; a read error may explain this. The gene calls are TRBV12-3 or TRBV12-4 and TRBJ2-3, with D perhaps matching TRBD1 or TRBD2 (5 bases each). This CDR3 comprises 14 residues. DNA of the CDR3: TGTGCCAGCATGCGAGGGGCTAGCACAGATGCGCAATATTTT. It encodes CASMRGASTDAQYF.

In this sample, this clonotype turned up many times. This sequence joins TRBV6-6 and TRBJ2-5, with D unresolved. CDR3 size: 11 residues. Trimming cost V 5 bases and J 3 bases, with 4 bases left between them. Germline V lookup: CDR1 MNHNY, CDR2 SVGAGI (reference sequence). CDR3: CASSIKETQYF. The CDR3 bases are TGTGCCAGCAGTATAAAAGAGACCCAGTACTTC.

V usage is TRBV16 and J usage is TRBJ2-1; 11 bases fit TRBD2. The CDR3 contains 18 residues. From germline, CDR1 is KGHSY and CDR2 FQNENV. Losses at the gene ends were 4 bases for V and 4 bases for J; bases not matched to a gene: 12. This chain's CDR3 is CASSPDRIAGGAYNEQFF. In DNA form, the CDR3 reads TGTGCCAGCAGCCCGGACCGTATAGCGGGGGGGGCATACAATGAGCAGTTCTTC.

The rearrangement uses TRBV6-5 and TRBJ1-6; D is possibly TRBD1 (6 bases). Trimming cost V 2 bases and J 8 bases, with 10 bases left between them. The CDR3 loop spans 14 amino acids. CDR1 and CDR2 (germline): MNHEY, SVGAGI. DNA of the CDR3: TGTGCCAGCAGTTACAGGAAGGGGGATTCACCCCTCCACTTT. Amino acid sequence: CASSYRKGDSPLHF.

The chain employs TRBV5-1 and TRBJ2-3; TRBD1 is a possible D gene (6 bases). Germline values: CDR1 SGHRS, CDR2 YFSETQ. V was shortened by 4 bases and J by 0 bases, with 9 bases between the two germline ends. The CDR3 covers 14 residues. CDR3 sequence (DNA): TGCGCCAGCAGCGGACAGAGTAGCACAGATACGCAGTATTTT. This codes for CASSGQSSTDTQYF.

This chain uses TRBV6-5 with TRBJ2-1; D call uncertain. CDR1 and CDR2 from the germline V gene are MNHEY and SVGAGI. V was cut by 2 bases and J by 4 bases, with 18 bases left in between. This CDR3 has 17 amino acids. CDR3 amino acids: CASSYQHRENFYNEQFF. In DNA form, the CDR3 reads TGTGCCAGCAGTTACCAACACAGAGAAAATTTTTACAATGAGCAGTTCTTC.

This clonotype was seen only a few times. V gene TRBV7-6 combines with J gene TRBJ2-1; 8 bases line up with TRBD1. CDR1 and CDR2 (germline): SGHVS, FNYEAQ. Trimming took 2 bases from V and 1 from J; bases not matched to a gene: 7. The CDR3 extends over 17 amino acids. CDR3 protein: CASSLFGQGPSYNEQFF. DNA of the CDR3: TGTGCCAGCAGCTTATTTGGACAGGGCCCGTCCTACAATGAGCAGTTCTTC.

At least ten counts were recorded for this clonotype. Compared with germline, one end of the junction differs, possibly owing to a read error. V usage is TRBV5-1 and J usage is TRBJ2-1; TRBD2 might be the D (7 bases). There are 14 residues in the CDR3. Germline assignment: CDR1 SGHRS and CDR2 YFSETQ. The CDR3 protein is CASGRGGSYNEQFF. The CDR3 nucleotides are TGTGCTAGCGGCAGGGGAGGGTCCTACAATGAGCAGTTCTTC.

This clonotype was seen a few times. The gene calls are TRBV4-2 and TRBJ2-6, with 8 bases matching TRBD1. V was clipped by 4 bases and J by 0 bases; unmatched bases: 17. CDR3 length: 21 residues. Looked up from germline, CDR1 is LGHNA and CDR2 is YNFKEQ. CDR3 amino acids: CASSPIQGASSFRSGANVLTF. Here the CDR3 DNA reads TGTGCCAGCAGCCCGATCCAGGGGGCATCCTCCTTTCGCTCTGGGGCCAACGTCCTGACTTTC.

The chain employs TRBV29-1 and TRBJ1-5, with TRBD1 matching over 8 bases. The V gene end was trimmed by 4 bases and the J gene end by 3 bases; junction bases not matched to a gene: 2. The CDR3 consists of 13 residues. Germline-derived CDR1 and CDR2 are SQVTM and ANQGSEA. The CDR3 coding sequence is TGCAGCGTTGGGGACAGGATCAATCAGCCCCAGCATTTT. Its translation is CSVGDRINQPQHF.

The CDR3 DNA reads TGTGCCAGCAGTGTCTGGGGGGGGGCTAGCAATCAGCCCCAGCATTTT. Translating gives CASSVWGGASNQPQHF. The rearrangement uses TRBV27 and TRBJ1-5; tentative D call: TRBD1 (6 bases). Germline V gene lookup returns CDR1 MNHEY and CDR2 SMNVEV (reference sequence). The CDR3 runs 16 residues. Trimming removed 5 bases at V and 0 bases at J, with 14 bases between.

This clonotype was recorded a few times. This chain connects TRBV6-6 to TRBJ2-4; 9 bases match TRBD1. V lost 2 bases, J lost 0 bases, and 5 bases stayed unmatched. The CDR3 is 17 residues long. The germline gives CDR1 MNHNY, CDR2 SVGAGI (reference sequence). The CDR3 here is CASSYRTGELAKNIQYF. The CDR3 nucleotides are TGTGCCAGCAGTTACCGGACAGGGGAACTAGCCAAAAACATTCAGTACTTC.

This rearrangement joins TRBV28 to TRBJ1-6; TRBD1 matches 8 bases. This CDR3 spans 14 amino acids. V dropped 7 bases and J dropped 3; count of bases not matched to a gene: 2. Germline V lookup: CDR1 MDHEN, CDR2 SYDVKM. CDR3 in DNA: TGTGCCAGCAATACAGGGGGCTATAATTCACCCCTCCACTTT. This encodes CASNTGGYNSPLHF.

V gene TRBV10-3 combines with J gene TRBJ1-5; perhaps TRBD1 as D (6 bases). V lost 10 bases and J 0 bases, leaving 13 bases between the germline ends. CDR3 size: 14 residues. Per germline, CDR1 ENHRY and CDR2 SYGVKD. This CDR3 is CATRQVDSNQPQHF. The CDR3, as DNA: TGTGCCACCCGACAGGTTGATAGCAATCAGCCCCAGCATTTT.

This clonotype has only a few counts. The chain has TRBV5-1 and TRBJ2-1, with D maybe TRBD2 (5 bases). The CDR3 is 13 amino acids. Germline lookup yields CDR1 SGHRS and CDR2 YFSETQ. The V and J ends lost 4 bases and 6 bases respectively, with 11 bases between them. This CDR3 is CASSPSRANEQFF. Here the CDR3 DNA reads TGCGCCAGCAGCCCCTCGAGGGCCAATGAGCAGTTCTTC.

Only a few counts were recorded for this clonotype. The chain joins TRBV20-1 to TRBJ2-7; perhaps D is TRBD1 or TRBD2 (6 bases each). This CDR3 contains 15 residues. Germline assignment: CDR1 DFQATT and CDR2 SNEGSKA (reference sequence). Trimming removed 0 bases at V and 4 bases at J, with 16 bases between. CDR3 DNA: TGCAGTGCTAGAGATAGGGGGACTGGCAAATACGAGCAGTACTTC. It yields the protein CSARDRGTGKYEQYF.

The rearrangement joins TRBV7-2 to TRBJ1-6, with D unclear. In germline, CDR1 is SGHTA, CDR2 FQGNSA. The CDR3 is 14 amino acids. V shed 2 bases and J shed 10 bases, with 12 bases lying between them. This chain's CDR3 is CASSLIRANSPLHF. The CDR3 nucleotides are TGTGCCAGCAGCTTAATCCGGGCAAACTCACCCCTCCACTTT.

This clonotype was detected a few times. The chain uses TRBV20-1 and TRBJ1-2; 8 bases are shared with TRBD1. Trimming cost V 0 bases and J 7 bases; bases outside gene matches: 7. Germline lookup yields CDR1 DFQATT and CDR2 SNEGSKA (reference sequence). There are 14 residues in the CDR3. DNA for the CDR3: TGCAGTGCTAGAGATATTGGGGACAGGAGTGGCTACACCTTC. The encoded protein is CSARDIGDRSGYTF.

The V call is TRBV6-6, the J call TRBJ2-1; possible D gene TRBD2, 5 bases. TRBJ2-7 explains the end of the DNA better; the J call may be wrong. The germline gives CDR1 MNHNY, CDR2 SVGAGI (reference sequence). The CDR3 extends over 15 amino acids. Written as DNA, the CDR3 is TGTGCCAGCACCAAGGTTACGGGGATAGGATATGAGCAGTACTTC. It specifies CASTKVTGIGYEQYF.

A single count supports this clonotype. Since a much larger clone is just one base distant, this may be a read error. V is TRBV5-1 and J is TRBJ2-7; TRBD1 agrees at 8 bases. CDR3 length equals 14 residues. Unmatched junction bases numbered 6, after V lost 4 bases and J lost 3 bases. CDR1 and CDR2 (germline): SGHRS, YFSETQ. This CDR3 is CASSVKDRDYEQYF. CDR3 DNA: TGCGCCAGCAGCGTGAAGGACAGGGACTACGAGCAGTACTTC.

The V call is TRBV27, the J call TRBJ1-2; 9 positions match TRBD1. Germline V CDR1 and CDR2: MNHEY, SMNVEV (reference sequence). CDR3 length equals 15 residues. The V segment lost 5 bases and the J segment 4 bases; nucleotides outside the gene matches: 8. The CDR3 DNA follows: TGTGCCAGCAGTCCTGGGACAGGGAATACCTATGGCTACACCTTC. It yields the protein CASSPGTGNTYGYTF.

This clonotype was recorded a few times. V gene TRBV2 combines with J gene TRBJ2-4, with D maybe TRBD1 (5 bases). The last part of the DNA fits TRBJ2-7 better; the J call may be wrong. CDR1 is SNHLY and CDR2 is FYNNEI in the germline V gene. This CDR3 contains 14 residues. The CDR3 loop is CASSEHGAAYEQYF. The CDR3 coding sequence is TGTGCCAGCAGTGAACATGGGGCTGCCTACGAGCAGTACTTC.

The chain links TRBV24-1 to TRBJ2-6; tentative D call: TRBD1 (6 bases). This CDR3 is 15 amino acids long. The V gene lost 3 bases and the J gene lost 2 bases, with 7 bases spanning the gap. Germline lookup yields CDR1 KGHDR and CDR2 SFDVKD. In DNA, the CDR3 is TGTGCCACCAGTGATGCAGGGGCTGGGGCCAACGTCCTGACTTTC. Translation: CATSDAGAGANVLTF.

The gene calls are TRBV29-1 and TRBJ1-5, with D perhaps TRBD1 (6 bases). The CDR3 is 13 amino acids. V was trimmed by 4 bases and J by 6 bases, leaving 13 bases between them. Germline V CDR1 and CDR2: SQVTM, ANQGSEA. The CDR3 spells CSVGGQVGQPQHF. CDR3 DNA: TGCAGCGTTGGGGGACAAGTCGGTCAGCCCCAGCATTTT.

The V gene is TRBV6-1, the J gene TRBJ2-6, with TRBD1 matching over 8 bases. CDR1 MNHNS and CDR2 SASEGT come from the germline V gene. The CDR3 sequence is 17 residues long. V shed 6 bases and J 0 bases; nucleotides not matched to a gene: 7. The DNA for the CDR3 is TGTGCCAGCAGCTGGCGGGACAGGCGCTCTGGGGCCAACGTCCTGACTTTC. Its protein is CASSWRDRRSGANVLTF.

There are a few counts of this clonotype. The chain combines TRBV28 with TRBJ1-5, with unresolved D. The CDR3 extends over 12 amino acids. Germline V CDR1 and CDR2: MDHEN, SYDVKM. V was clipped by 3 bases and J by 6 bases, with 6 bases between them. In DNA, the CDR3 is TGTGCCAGCAGTTTGAAGGGTCAGCCCCAGCATTTT. It yields the protein CASSLKGQPQHF. The entire variable domain, with the rest obtained from reference TRBV28 and TRBJ1-5, is as follows: DVKVTQSSRYLVKRTGEKVFLECVQDMDHENMFWYRQDPGLGLRLIYFSYDVKMKEKGDIPEGYSVSREKKERFSLILESASTNQTSMYLCASSLKGQPQHFGDGTRLSIL.